This T cell receptor (beta chain) was captured by sequencing in a study of lymphopenia after photon versus proton radiotherapy. Study results and caveats: Photon-treated patients lost naive T cells and TCR diversity; proton-treated stayed stable. A bigger post-nadir fall in TCR diversity correlated inversely with survival time in deceased patients. Oligoclonal CD8+ Temra expansion after nadir drove photon patients' diversity drop. Survival link was tested only in deceased patients; proton benefit remains a possibility.

The CDR3 sequence is 13 residues long. V shed 5 bases and J 4 bases; nucleotides not matched to a gene: 3. Germline V gene sequence: CDR1 MRHNA, CDR2 SNTAGT. On this clone: What it recognizes is unknown.

The repertoire was sequenced with immunoSEQ multiplex PCR; TCRdb's copy has only in-frame clones and lacks some. The sample lists about 39,000 clones, about 90% occurring once. V is TRBV6-4 and J is TRBJ2-7; 9 positions match TRBD1. The source material was peripheral blood, sampled from a patient treated with photon-based radiotherapy. This TCR was recovered from a man aged 60 to 75 with cholangiocarcinoma. Here the CDR3 reads CASSPGTGYEQYF. CDR3 nucleotides: TGTGCCAGCAGTCCCGGGACAGGGTACGAGCAGTACTTC.